This T cell receptor beta chain originates from a study of blood T cell repertoires in COVID-19 (dated by TCRdb to about 2020). About the study as a whole: Collaborator samples came from the United States, Italy and Spain and covered acute and convalescent phases of COVID-19. The material from the prospective study consisted of cDNA or gDNA derived from T cells, B-cell-depleted T cells, or PBMCs. Subjects who had been exposed to COVID-19, were actively infected with it, or had recovered from it provided the deeply sampled blood TCRbeta repertoires that made up the dataset. The repertoires were released in a freely available public database meant as a resource for research on the immune response to SARS-CoV-2. The samples were drawn from the first 160 participants of the ongoing ImmuneRACE study and from over 950 subjects provided by 6 global collaborators. A de-identified subject ID, COVID-19 status, age in years and sex were almost always included in the sample metadata. Where HLA class I and class II types were available, the types were taken from metadata supplied by the sample provider, not from assay-based typing. General study outcomes and caveats: How much clinical and demographic metadata was included differed by source and by participant, and the metadata was provided uncurated.

CDR1 and CDR2, looked up from the germline V gene (reference sequence), are PRHDT and FYEKMQ. V is shortened by 5 bases, J by 5 bases, and the region joining them spans 18 bases. The CDR3 holds 15 amino acids from the cysteine to the phenylalanine. Kept here is only the CDR3 DNA, which spans 45 bases and is read in frame from base 1. TCRbeta CDR3 regions were amplified from genomic DNA by means of the immunoSEQ Assay, a bias-controlled multiplex PCR. The study's own analysis went as follows. The number of nucleated cells in each sample was estimated by amplification of reference gene primers within the assay. To quantify the absolute abundance of each unique TCRbeta CDR3 rearrangement, sequence reads were collapsed and filtered. For each sample, productive Simpson clonality was calculated as the square root of Simpson's diversity index across productive rearrangements. The table was pulled from immuneACCESS by TCRdb, which kept in-frame rearrangements only. Such tables lose some clones; where checked, under half of the loss comes from unresolved V genes, and the rest has no known cause. V, J and clone size were drawn from that table, and D and trimming were deduced from the DNA. The sample yields a few hundred thousand clones; about 82% were counted once. The ten largest clonotypes hold more than 4.5% of the sample.

Collaborating institutions collected whole blood in K2EDTA tubes following their own protocols. For TCRbeta analysis, collaborators shipped samples as frozen whole blood, isolated PBMCs, or DNA extracted from either of those sample types. Concerning this clone itself: The specificity of this receptor is unknown. No quality values exist for individual bases; no much larger clone is one base distant.

The sequence was collected from a man aged 50 to 60 with active or convalescent COVID-19. Recombination joined TRBV13 with TRBJ1-1; the D gene cannot be resolved reliably. The source material was peripheral blood. The CDR3 region: CASSGRGLQNTEAFF. The nucleotides are TGTGCCAGCAGCGGTCGAGGGCTTCAGAATACTGAAGCTTTCTTT.